The 8 T cell receptor beta chains reported below all come from one sample, sequenced in a study of T cell repertoires in cytomegalovirus infection. In TCRdb, the reads were re-called with MiXCR into one record per CDR3 protein. The sample records more than 35,000 distinct CDR3 sequences, around half being singletons. For these TCRs, the target antigens are not known. The sequencing used CD8+ T cells from cultured PBMCs, collected from culture after CMV antigen stimulation. The receptors derive from a human donor in good health (CMV status not recorded). Some clones in this sample may be carry-over from other donors' samples.

V is TRBV6-5 and J is TRBJ1-2; 8 nucleotides align to TRBD1. The CDR3 has 14 residues. V trimming: 7 bases; J trimming: 2 bases; junction bases outside the gene matches: 6. Germline values: CDR1 MNHEY, CDR2 SVGAGI. CDR3 DNA sequence: TGTGCCAGCACCCCGACAGGGGAAAACTATGGCTACACCTTC. Translation gives CASTPTGENYGYTF.

This clonotype was counted a few times. The rearrangement uses TRBV7-3 and TRBJ2-7, with D possibly being TRBD1 (7 bases). CDR1 SGHTA and CDR2 FQGTGA come from the germline V gene. This CDR3 contains 12 residues. V shed 3 bases and J shed 6 bases, with 9 bases lying between them. CDR3 in amino acids: CASSFQGGEQYF. CDR3 coding DNA: TGTGCCAGCAGCTTCCAGGGGGGCGAGCAGTACTTC.

The chain is built from TRBV28 and TRBJ2-5; 10 bases agree with TRBD2. Germline V gene data show CDR1 as MDHEN and CDR2 as SYDVKM. This CDR3 comprises 17 residues. The J segment lost 5 bases and the V segment lost 1 base, leaving 10 bases of the junction unmatched. CDR3 region: CASSLLGLADSSETQYF. DNA of the CDR3: TGTGCCAGCAGTTTATTAGGACTAGCGGACAGTAGCGAGACCCAGTACTTC.

This clonotype was seen many times. The chain is built from TRBV7-2 and TRBJ2-1, with D perhaps given as TRBD1 or TRBD2 (5 bases each). The CDR3 has 15 residues. Germline V lookup: CDR1 SGHTA, CDR2 FQGNSA. V was clipped by 3 bases and J by 6 bases, with 15 bases between them. CDR3 in amino acids: CASSLGRGLGNEQFF. In DNA, the CDR3 is TGTGCCAGCAGCTTGGGGCGCGGGCTGGGCAATGAGCAGTTCTTC. The entire variable domain, with the rest obtained from reference TRBV7-2 and TRBJ2-1, is as follows: GAGVSQSPSNKVTEKGKDVELRCDPISGHTALYWYRQSLGQGLEFLIYFQGNSAPDKSGLPSDRFSAERTGGSVSTLTIQRTQQEDSAVYLCASSLGRGLGNEQFFGPGTRLTVL.

V gene TRBV2 combines with J gene TRBJ2-7; the D gene is possibly TRBD1 (6 bases). The CDR3 has 15 amino acids. The germline V and J ends were trimmed by 6 bases and 0 bases, with 15 bases remaining between them. CDR1 SNHLY and CDR2 FYNNEI come from the germline V gene. This CDR3 reads CASRLDSLSSYEQYF. The CDR3 DNA sequence: TGTGCCAGCAGATTGGACAGTTTGAGCTCCTACGAGCAGTACTTC.

The CDR3 here is CASSLVGGPRELFF. DNA for the CDR3: TGTGCCAGCAGCTTAGTTGGTGGACCCAGGGAGCTGTTTTTT. This rearrangement joins TRBV7-9 to TRBJ2-2; D remains ambiguous. This CDR3 has 14 amino acids. Trimming took 1 base from V and 9 from J, leaving 12 bases between them. Germline V lookup: CDR1 SEHNR, CDR2 FQNEAQ (reference sequence). The full variable domain, with the rest looked up from reference TRBV7-9 and TRBJ2-2, is DTGVSQNPRHKITKRGQNVTFRCDPISEHNRLYWYRQTLGQGPEFLTYFQNEAQLEKSRLLSDRFSAERPKGSFSTLEIQRTEQGDSAMYLCASSLVGGPRELFFGEGSRLTVL.

This clonotype occurred many times. The chain combines TRBV20-1 with TRBJ1-5, with 12 bases lining up with TRBD1. J lost 0 bases, V lost 5 bases, and 5 bases had no gene match. CDR3 length equals 16 residues. CDR1 DFQATT and CDR2 SNEGSKA come from the germline V gene (reference sequence). Here the CDR3 reads CSAWDRGLYSNQPQHF. The CDR3 DNA follows: TGCAGTGCTTGGGACAGGGGGCTTTATAGCAATCAGCCCCAGCATTTT.

This rearrangement joins TRBV7-9 to TRBJ1-6; D is perhaps TRBD1 (5 bases). The CDR3 runs to 17 residues. V was clipped by 1 base and J by 7 bases, with 17 bases between them. Looked up from germline, CDR1 is SEHNR and CDR2 is FQNEAQ (reference sequence). The CDR3 DNA reads TGTGCCAGCAGCTTAGTCGACGGTGGCGGGGGAAATTCACCCCTCCACTTT. Translation: CASSLVDGGGGNSPLHF.